A single T cell receptor beta chain is shown here with its context. This record comes from a study of T cell responses to AZD1222 COVID-19 vaccine. Trimming shortened V by 5 bases and J by 6 bases, and 13 bases separated the two germline ends. The germline CDR1 and CDR2 sequences are MNHEY and SVGAGI. The CDR3 has 14 amino acids. Assay: immunoSEQ multiplex PCR; the TCRdb copy retains only in-frame clones and omits some. Of fewer than 120,000 clones listed, about 95% are singletons. The sequence came from an adult who received the AZD1222 COVID-19 vaccine. The material sequenced was peripheral blood, taken 28 days after the second AZD1222 dose. V gene TRBV6-5 combines with J gene TRBJ1-4, with D possibly matching TRBD1 (6 bases). The CDR3 is CASSTTQGDEKLFF. CDR3 nucleotides: TGTGCCAGCAGTACAACACAGGGTGATGAAAAACTGTTTTTT.